Below are 22 T cell receptor beta chains sequenced from a single sample in a study of blood T cell repertoires in COVID-19 (dated by TCRdb to 2018 to 2020). Libraries were constructed by the immunoSEQ multiplex PCR assay. Drawn from immuneACCESS, this table holds only the in-frame rearrangements with V and J called that TCRdb kept. Clones are partly lost; checked studies trace under half to an unresolved V gene and leave the rest unexplained. In all, the sample holds fewer than 80,000 clones, and more than 60% of those were seen once. In total, the top ten clones hold approximately 5.6% of the sample. The sequenced material came from peripheral blood. The source is a human donor in a cohort sampled during active COVID-19.

V usage is TRBV6-6 and J usage is TRBJ1-5; 9 nucleotides line up with TRBD1. CDR3 size: 15 residues. Germline V gene sequence: CDR1 MNHNY, CDR2 SVGAGI (reference sequence). V gave up 6 bases and J gave up 4 bases; unmatched junction bases: 7. The CDR3 DNA reads TGTGCCAGCAGCCTGGGACAGGGCGCAAATCAGCCCCAGCATTTT. This sequence encodes CASSLGQGANQPQHF.

This clone has only one observation. The chain recombines TRBV19 with TRBJ1-1, with a possible D match to TRBD1 (6 bases). The ends were cut back, 3 bases at V and 5 bases at J, with 19 bases in the middle. CDR1 is LNHDA and CDR2 is SQIVND in the germline V gene (reference sequence). This CDR3 has 16 residues. The CDR3 protein is CASSIRPTGSVTEAFF. The CDR3 DNA is TGTGCCAGTAGTATTCGGCCCACAGGGAGCGTGACTGAAGCTTTCTTT. Drawing the rest from reference TRBV19 and TRBJ1-1, the complete variable domain is DGGITQSPKYLFRKEGQNVTLSCEQNLNHDAMYWYRQDPGQGLRLIYYSQIVNDFQKGDIAEGYSVSREKKESFPLTVTSAQKNPTAFYLCASSIRPTGSVTEAFFGQGTRLTVV.

This CDR3 reads CASSIDRVTDTQYF. The CDR3 nucleotides read TGCGCCAGCAGCATCGACAGGGTCACAGATACGCAGTATTTT. This chain links TRBV5-1 with TRBJ2-3; TRBD1 aligns across 7 bases. The trim removed 4 bases at V and 2 bases at J, leaving 4 bases unmatched. The CDR3 totals 14 residues. CDR1 and CDR2 from the germline V gene are SGHRS and YFSETQ. Full variable domain (rest looked up from reference TRBV5-1 and TRBJ2-3): KAGVTQTPRYLIKTRGQQVTLSCSPISGHRSVSWYQQTPGQGLQFLFEYFSETQRNKGNFPGRFSGRQFSNSRSEMNVSTLELGDSALYLCASSIDRVTDTQYFGPGTRLTVL.

This clone is a singleton in its sample. The chain couples TRBV24-1 to TRBJ1-1, with unresolved D. The germline gives CDR1 KGHDR, CDR2 SFDVKD. Trimming left V 3 bases short and J 8 bases short, with 9 bases between. The CDR3 sequence is 12 residues long. CDR3 amino acids: CATSDGIGEAFF. The CDR3 nucleotides read TGTGCCACCAGTGATGGTATCGGGGAAGCTTTCTTT.

This chain links TRBV5-6 with TRBJ2-3; 7 bases line up with TRBD2. CDR1 and CDR2 (germline): SGHDT, YYEEEE. CDR3 length: 14 residues. The V segment lost 3 bases and the J segment 4 bases; nucleotides outside the gene matches: 5. This CDR3 reads CASSSGGGADTQYF. CDR3 nucleotides: TGTGCCAGCAGCTCTGGGGGAGGGGCAGATACGCAGTATTTT.

This chain uses TRBV12-3 or TRBV12-4 with TRBJ2-1; 10 bases align to TRBD1. This CDR3 spans 13 amino acids. Trimming at V came to 8 bases and at J to 8 bases, leaving 6 bases not matched to a gene. Here the CDR3 DNA reads TGTGCCAGCGGACAGGGGGGCCCCCATGAGCAGTTCTTC. It yields the protein CASGQGGPHEQFF.

This clone came up a few times. The DNA for the CDR3 is TGTGCCAGCAGTACAGGGTTGTCTGGCTACACCTTC. It codes for CASSTGLSGYTF. The chain joins TRBV27 to TRBJ1-2; D is perhaps TRBD1 (6 bases). Trimming took off 5 bases at V and 7 bases at J, with 11 bases between the two ends. The CDR3 is 12 residues long. The germline V gene encodes CDR1 MNHEY and CDR2 SMNVEV (reference sequence).

There are a few counts of this clone. The V gene is TRBV5-1, the J gene TRBJ2-2; perhaps TRBD2 as D (6 bases). The V gene lost 6 bases and the J gene lost 1 base, with 10 bases spanning the gap. Germline V lookup: CDR1 SGHRS, CDR2 YFSETQ. This CDR3 spans 14 amino acids. In DNA, the CDR3 is TGCGCCAGCACCCCGGGGGTGAACACCGGGGAGCTGTTTTTT. Encoded protein: CASTPGVNTGELFF. The entire variable domain, with the rest obtained from reference TRBV5-1 and TRBJ2-2, is as follows: KAGVTQTPRYLIKTRGQQVTLSCSPISGHRSVSWYQQTPGQGLQFLFEYFSETQRNKGNFPGRFSGRQFSNSRSEMNVSTLELGDSALYLCASTPGVNTGELFFGEGSRLTVL.

This chain connects TRBV6-5 to TRBJ2-7; D is undetermined. V was trimmed by 6 bases and J by 2 bases, leaving 14 bases between them. This CDR3 region has 14 residues. The germline V gene encodes CDR1 MNHEY and CDR2 SVGAGI. CDR3 protein: CASSLSTLTYEQYF. The CDR3 coding sequence is TGTGCCAGCAGCCTGTCGACTCTCACCTACGAGCAGTACTTC.

The rearrangement joins TRBV15 to TRBJ2-3, with D possibly TRBD2 on 6 matching bases. Trimming shortened V by 6 bases and J by 4 bases, and 14 bases separated the two germline ends. This CDR3 comprises 14 residues. Germline CDR1 is LNHNV and CDR2 is YYDKDF (reference sequence). CDR3 loop: CATSESGRPDTQYF. The CDR3, as DNA: TGTGCCACCAGTGAATCGGGGAGGCCAGATACGCAGTATTTT.

The chain has TRBV7-9 and TRBJ1-6; 12 bases line up with TRBD1. Trimming at V came to 5 bases and at J to 10 bases, leaving 6 bases not matched to a gene. The CDR3 is 15 amino acids. Germline V CDR1 and CDR2: SEHNR, FQNEAQ (reference sequence). The CDR3 reads CASSATGTGGSPLHF. Here the CDR3 DNA reads TGTGCCAGCAGCGCTACCGGGACAGGGGGCTCACCCCTCCACTTT.

The genes are TRBV9 and TRBJ1-2; D unclear. This CDR3 contains 13 residues. Germline-derived CDR1 and CDR2 are SGDLS and YYNGEE. V gave up 3 bases and J gave up 5 bases, with 11 bases separating them. CDR3 amino acids: CASSASSSYGYTF. CDR3 bases: TGTGCCAGCAGCGCCTCTTCCTCTTATGGCTACACCTTC.

The chain recombines TRBV5-1 with TRBJ2-1; D is perhaps TRBD2 (6 bases). In germline, CDR1 is SGHRS, CDR2 YFSETQ. With 4 bases removed from V and 3 bases from J, the gap between germline ends came to 14 bases. This CDR3 has 15 amino acids. The CDR3 is CASSLEGRGYNEQFF. The CDR3 DNA follows: TGCGCCAGCAGCCTGGAGGGGCGGGGCTACAATGAGCAGTTCTTC.

This clone was counted only a few times. The rearrangement uses TRBV24-1 and TRBJ2-2; 7 positions agree with TRBD2. CDR1 is KGHDR and CDR2 is SFDVKD in the germline V gene. This CDR3 is 13 amino acids long. J lost 8 bases, V lost 9 bases, and 8 bases had no gene match. DNA of the CDR3: TGTGCCACCCAGCGGGGAAGTTCGGGGGAGCTGTTTTTT. This codes for CATQRGSSGELFF.

The chain carries TRBV7-8 and TRBJ2-5; 7 positions agree with TRBD1. Germline trimming cut 3 bases from V and 1 base from J; bases unmatched to any gene: 14. The germline V gene has CDR1 SGHVS and CDR2 FQNEAQ. The CDR3 spans 18 residues. The CDR3 nucleotides are TGTGCCAGCAGCTTCGGGACCCGGGACAGACTCATCCAAGAGACCCAGTACTTC. It codes for CASSFGTRDRLIQETQYF.

CDR3 amino acids: CASSLDGGTGVGSGNTIYF. CDR3 nucleotide sequence: TGTGCCAGCAGCTTAGATGGGGGGACAGGGGTCGGCTCTGGAAACACCATATATTTT. The rearrangement joins TRBV11-2 to TRBJ1-3; TRBD1 aligns across 10 bases. CDR3 size: 19 residues. In germline, CDR1 is SGHAT, CDR2 FQNNGV. J gave up 0 bases and V 0 bases, and 8 bases lay outside the gene matches.

This chain joins TRBV14 and TRBJ2-5; a weak D match, TRBD1 (5 bases). Per the germline V gene, CDR1 is SGHDN and CDR2 is FVKESK. Trimming took 2 bases from V and 2 from J, leaving 9 bases between them. The CDR3 totals 14 residues. The CDR3 coding sequence is TGTGCCAGCAGCCAAAGACAGCATCAAGAGACCCAGTACTTC. Translated: CASSQRQHQETQYF.

This clone was detected only once. The chain recombines TRBV12-3 or TRBV12-4 with TRBJ1-5; no definite D call. V was pared by 3 bases and J by 4 bases, with 4 bases between. CDR3 length: 12 amino acids. In DNA, the CDR3 is TGTGCCAGCAGTTTCGGGAATCAGCCCCAGCATTTT. Amino acid sequence: CASSFGNQPQHF.

The rearrangement links TRBV5-4 to TRBJ2-1, with TRBD1 identical over 7 bases. The CDR3 totals 15 residues. V gave up 4 bases and J gave up 6 bases; unmatched junction bases: 10. Germline V CDR1 and CDR2: SGHNT, YYREEE (reference sequence). The CDR3 coding sequence is TGTGCCAGCAGCCCGGCCTCGCCAGGGGGCAATGAGCAGTTCTTC. The encoded protein is CASSPASPGGNEQFF.

The chain couples TRBV3-1 (or the pseudogene TRBV3-2) to TRBJ2-5, with 14 bases lining up with TRBD2. Per germline, CDR1 LGHDT and CDR2 YNNKEL (reference sequence). Trimming cost V 4 bases and J 4 bases; bases outside gene matches: 14. The CDR3 contains 19 residues. This chain's CDR3 is CASSPYGLAGGMTVETQYF. The DNA for the CDR3 is TGTGCCAGCAGCCCATATGGACTAGCGGGGGGCATGACCGTAGAGACCCAGTACTTC.

V and J are TRBV15 and TRBJ2-7, with TRBD2 matching over 7 bases. Germline V gene data show CDR1 as LNHNV and CDR2 as YYDKDF (reference sequence). Trimming took 3 bases from V and 6 from J; bases not matched to a gene: 5. This CDR3 comprises 13 residues. This CDR3 is CATSRGGVGEQYF. DNA for the CDR3: TGTGCCACCAGCAGGGGGGGGGTTGGCGAGCAGTACTTC.

The V call is TRBV7-9, the J call TRBJ2-2; D is ambiguous. Trimming stripped 3 bases from V and 5 bases from J, with 16 bases between. Germline assignment: CDR1 SEHNR and CDR2 FQNEAQ (reference sequence). This CDR3 is built from 16 residues. The CDR3 nucleotides are TGTGCCAGCAGCTTTTTAACCGCTTTGGAGACCGGGGAGCTGTTTTTT. Its translation is CASSFLTALETGELFF. Drawing the rest from reference TRBV7-9 and TRBJ2-2, the complete variable domain is DTGVSQNPRHKITKRGQNVTFRCDPISEHNRLYWYRQTLGQGPEFLTYFQNEAQLEKSRLLSDRFSAERPKGSFSTLEIQRTEQGDSAMYLCASSFLTALETGELFFGEGSRLTVL.